The present T cell receptor beta chain was sequenced within a study of T-cell reconstitution after alpha-beta-depleted transplantation in children. This clonotype has a handful of counts. Its antigen is unidentified. TCRbeta library preparation incorporated unique molecular identifiers. TCRdb re-analysed the PCR reads in MiXCR, keeping a single row per CDR3 protein. The sample records about 540,000 distinct CDR3 sequences, 25% to 30% being singletons. CDR3 length equals 12 residues. Germline loops: CDR1 SGHAT, CDR2 FQNNGV. The ends were cut back, 5 bases at V and 5 bases at J, with 8 bases in the middle. General study findings and limits: Surviving recipient T cells and thymic progenitors produced the high day-60 TCRbeta diversity seen in some patients.

The sequence was collected from a boy less than two years old with Wiskott-Aldrich syndrome, due to receive a stem cell transplant. Sequencing was performed on PBMCs, taken before TCRalphabeta/CD19-depleted stem cell transplant. This chain uses TRBV11-2 with TRBJ2-3, with D unresolved. In nucleotides, the CDR3 is TGTGCCAGCAGCCCCTCACTAGATACGCAGTATTTT. This translates into CASSPSLDTQYF.